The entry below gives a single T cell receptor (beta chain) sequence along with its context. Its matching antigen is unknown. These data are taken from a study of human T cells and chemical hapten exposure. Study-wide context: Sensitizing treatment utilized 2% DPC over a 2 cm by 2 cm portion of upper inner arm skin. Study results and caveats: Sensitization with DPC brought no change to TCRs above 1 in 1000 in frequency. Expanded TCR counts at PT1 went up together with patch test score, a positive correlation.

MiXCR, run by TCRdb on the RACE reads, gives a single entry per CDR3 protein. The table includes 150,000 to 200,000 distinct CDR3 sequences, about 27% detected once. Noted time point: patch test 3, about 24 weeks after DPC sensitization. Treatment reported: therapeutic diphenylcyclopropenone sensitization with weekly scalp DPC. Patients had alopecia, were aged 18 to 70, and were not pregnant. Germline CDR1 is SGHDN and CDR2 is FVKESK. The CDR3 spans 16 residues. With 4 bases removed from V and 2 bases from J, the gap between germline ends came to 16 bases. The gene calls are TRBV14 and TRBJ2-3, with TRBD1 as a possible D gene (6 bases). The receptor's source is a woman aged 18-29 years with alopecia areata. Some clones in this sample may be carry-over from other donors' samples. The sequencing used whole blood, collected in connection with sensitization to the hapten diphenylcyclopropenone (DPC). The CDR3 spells CASSLTRDTLTDTQYF. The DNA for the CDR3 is TGTGCCAGCAGCCTCACCCGGGACACCCTCACAGATACGCAGTATTTT.